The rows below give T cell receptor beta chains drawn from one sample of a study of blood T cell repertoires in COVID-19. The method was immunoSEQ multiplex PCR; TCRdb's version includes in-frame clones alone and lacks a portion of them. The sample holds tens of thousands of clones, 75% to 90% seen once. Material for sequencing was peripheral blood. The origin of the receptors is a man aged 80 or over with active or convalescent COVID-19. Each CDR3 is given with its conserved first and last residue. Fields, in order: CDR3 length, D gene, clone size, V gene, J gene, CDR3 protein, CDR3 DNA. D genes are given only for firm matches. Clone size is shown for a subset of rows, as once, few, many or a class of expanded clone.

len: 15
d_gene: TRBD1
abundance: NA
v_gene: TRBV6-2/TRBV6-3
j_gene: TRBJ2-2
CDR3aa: CASSTRTGRTGELFF
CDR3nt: TGTGCCAGCAGTACCCGGACAGGGCGGACCGGGGAGCTGTTTTTT

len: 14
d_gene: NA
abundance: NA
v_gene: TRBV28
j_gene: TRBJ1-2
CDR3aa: CASSLRRRQGGYTF
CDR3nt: TGTGCCAGCAGTTTGAGACGTAGGCAGGGCGGCTACACCTTC

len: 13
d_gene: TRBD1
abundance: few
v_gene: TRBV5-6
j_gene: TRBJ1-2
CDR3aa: CASTLDRGYGYTF
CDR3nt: TGTGCCAGCACCCTCGACAGGGGCTATGGCTACACCTTC

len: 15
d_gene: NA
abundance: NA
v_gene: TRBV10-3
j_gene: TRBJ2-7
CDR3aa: CAISDRATISYEQYF
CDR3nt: TGTGCCATCAGTGACAGGGCGACCATCTCCTACGAGCAGTACTTC

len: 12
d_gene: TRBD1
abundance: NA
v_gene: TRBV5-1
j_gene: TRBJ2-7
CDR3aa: CASSSQGESEYF
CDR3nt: TGCGCCAGCAGCTCCCAGGGGGAGAGTGAGTACTTC

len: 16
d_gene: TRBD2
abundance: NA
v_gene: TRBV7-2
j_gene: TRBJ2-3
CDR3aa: CASSYQAGGLTDTQYF
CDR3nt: TGTGCCAGCAGCTACCAAGCGGGAGGCCTGACAGATACGCAGTATTTT

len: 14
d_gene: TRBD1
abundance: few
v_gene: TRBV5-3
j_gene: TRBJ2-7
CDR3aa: CARSLAGQGQQQYF
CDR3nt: TGTGCCAGAAGCTTGGCGGGACAGGGACAGCAGCAGTACTTC

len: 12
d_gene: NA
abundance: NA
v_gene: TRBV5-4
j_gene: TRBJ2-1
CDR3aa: CASSSPSGEQFF
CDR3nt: TGTGCCAGCAGTTCACCGTCGGGTGAGCAGTTCTTC

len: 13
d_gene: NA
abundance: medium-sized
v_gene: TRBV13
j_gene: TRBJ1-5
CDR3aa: CASSLRFNQPQHF
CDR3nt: TGTGCCAGCAGCTTACGGTTCAATCAGCCCCAGCATTTT

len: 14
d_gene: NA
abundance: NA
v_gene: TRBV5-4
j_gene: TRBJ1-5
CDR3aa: CASSRQGSNQPQHF
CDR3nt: TGTGCCAGCAGCCGTCAGGGATCAAATCAGCCCCAGCATTTT

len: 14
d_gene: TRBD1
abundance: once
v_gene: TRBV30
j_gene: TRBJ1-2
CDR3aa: CAWSSGTGGYGYTF
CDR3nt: TGTGCCTGGAGTTCAGGGACAGGGGGGTATGGCTACACCTTC

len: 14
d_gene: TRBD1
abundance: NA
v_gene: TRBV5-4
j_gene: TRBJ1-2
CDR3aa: CASSQIGQGYGYTF
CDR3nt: TGTGCCAGCAGCCAGATCGGACAGGGCTATGGCTACACCTTC

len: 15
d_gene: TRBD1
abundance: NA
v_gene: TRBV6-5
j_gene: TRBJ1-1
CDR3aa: CASRYPGTGNTEAFF
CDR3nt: TGTGCCAGCAGGTACCCCGGGACAGGGAACACTGAAGCTTTCTTT

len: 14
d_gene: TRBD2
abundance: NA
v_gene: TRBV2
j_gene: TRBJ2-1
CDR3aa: CASSEAGGYNEQFF
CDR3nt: TGTGCCAGCAGTGAAGCGGGGGGGTACAATGAGCAGTTCTTC

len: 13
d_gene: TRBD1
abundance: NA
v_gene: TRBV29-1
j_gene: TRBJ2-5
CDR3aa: CSVDLRGRGTQYF
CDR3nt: TGCAGCGTTGACCTCAGGGGGCGGGGGACCCAGTACTTC

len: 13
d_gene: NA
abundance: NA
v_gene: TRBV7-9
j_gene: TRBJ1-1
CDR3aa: CASSAQGYTEAFF
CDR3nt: TGTGCCAGCAGCGCACAGGGCTACACTGAAGCTTTCTTT

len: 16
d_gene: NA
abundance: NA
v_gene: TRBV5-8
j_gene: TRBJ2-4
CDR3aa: CASSLEQGTAKNIQYF
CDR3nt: TGTGCCAGCAGCTTGGAACAGGGAACGGCCAAAAACATTCAGTACTTC